This T cell receptor beta chain was sequenced during a study of regulatory T cells in long-lasting Graves disease. Stated time point: newly diagnosed GD, antithyroid drugs for less than 3 months. PBMC RNA served as the TCR library source. Researchers made TCR beta libraries by using iRepertoire HTBI primers and running Arm-PCR on CDR3 regions. Each CDR3 protein is one row after TCRdb ran MiXCR on the multiplex PCR reads. The repertoire consists of roughly 400,000 distinct CDR3 sequences, with 15% occurring once and the leading ten covering under 9%. The sample also formed part of further work on T cells in Graves' hyperthyroidism and ophthalmopathy.

Specimen: peripheral blood mononuclear cells (PBMCs), collected at new diagnosis, from a patient treated with antithyroid drugs. The receptor's source is a woman between 40 and 50 years old with Graves disease.

The CDR3 protein is CSAETGGGQPQHF. In DNA form, the CDR3 reads TGCAGTGCGGAGACTGGAGGGGGTCAGCCCCAGCATTTT. This chain uses TRBV20-1 with TRBJ1-5; a possible D gene is TRBD1 (6 bases). V lost 6 bases and J lost 6, with 15 bases in between. Germline CDR1 is DFQATT and CDR2 is SNEGSKA (reference sequence). CDR3 length: 13 amino acids.